These T cell receptor beta chains were read from a single sample in a study of vaccination and CD4 T cells after COVID-19. Their specific antigens are unknown. Each CDR3 protein is one row after TCRdb ran MiXCR on the PCR reads. Of some 16,000 distinct CDR3 sequences listed, less than 65% were seen once; the top ten hold around 12%. Material: CD4+ T cells from blood, cultured in vitro. These receptors were collected from a human donor who had recovered from COVID-19. The CDR3 runs from the conserved cysteine through the conserved F or W. Fields, in order: J gene, clone size, D gene, V gene, CDR3 protein, CDR3 DNA. The D gene is left open where the match is weak. Expanded clones are given a class, and other clones once, few, many or no size at all.

TRBJ2-7	NA	NA	TRBV7-8	CASSLEELIYEQYF	TGTGCCAGCAGCTTAGAGGAGCTAATCTACGAGCAGTACTTC
TRBJ1-6	NA	NA	TRBV7-9	CASSLAASYSPLHF	TGTGCCAGCAGCTTAGCGGCAAGTTATTCACCCCTCCACTTT
TRBJ2-1	NA	TRBD2	TRBV11-3	CASSSPAGGFNEQFF	TGTGCCAGCAGCTCCCCAGCGGGAGGGTTCAATGAGCAGTTCTTC
TRBJ2-6	NA	NA	TRBV7-9	CASGVWTFPSGANVLTF	TGTGCCAGCGGGGTATGGACTTTTCCCTCTGGGGCCAACGTCCTGACTTTC
TRBJ2-7	NA	NA	TRBV7-2	CASSLGGYSSYEQYF	TGTGCCAGCAGCTTAGGGGGCTATAGCTCCTACGAGCAGTACTTC
TRBJ1-4	few	NA	TRBV20-1	CSARVNEKLFF	TGCAGTGCTCGAGTGAATGAAAAACTGTTTTTT
TRBJ1-4	NA	TRBD1	TRBV6-5	CASSYAGGEKLFF	TGTGCCAGCAGTTACGCAGGGGGTGAAAAACTGTTTTTT
TRBJ1-2	NA	TRBD1	TRBV2	CASSEEDRGEIYGYTF	TGTGCCAGCAGTGAGGAGGACAGGGGCGAAATCTATGGCTACACCTTC
TRBJ2-7	few	TRBD1	TRBV5-4	CASSLSGTGTYEQYF	TGTGCCAGCAGCCTGTCGGGGACAGGGACCTACGAGCAGTACTTC
TRBJ2-1	NA	NA	TRBV27	CASSFLAFDNEQFF	TGTGCCAGCAGTTTTCTGGCTTTTGACAATGAGCAGTTCTTC
TRBJ2-2	NA	TRBD2	TRBV7-6	CASSGTSGSTGELFF	TGTGCCAGCAGCGGCACTAGCGGGAGCACCGGGGAGCTGTTTTTT
TRBJ2-7	NA	NA	TRBV21-1	CASSNLGGDPYEQYF	TGTGCCAGCAGCAACCTAGGCGGGGACCCCTACGAGCAGTACTTC
TRBJ2-7	few	NA	TRBV24-1	CATSDLGQIYEQYF	TGTGCCACCAGTGATTTGGGGCAGATCTACGAGCAGTACTTC
TRBJ2-5	once	NA	TRBV7-9	CASSSWGTQYF	TGTGCCAGCAGCTCGTGGGGGACCCAGTACTTC
TRBJ2-5	few	NA	TRBV20-1	CSASFPWGRKPQETQYF	TGCAGTGCTAGCTTCCCGTGGGGGAGAAAGCCCCAAGAGACCCAGTACTTC
TRBJ2-7	few	NA	TRBV21-1	CASSNRGGTYEQYF	TGTGCCAGCAGCAACCGGGGGGGGACCTACGAGCAGTACTTC
TRBJ2-2	NA	TRBD2	TRBV29-1	CSVKPGGGEGGELFF	TGCAGCGTCAAACCCGGAGGAGGGGAGGGCGGGGAGCTGTTTTTT
TRBJ1-3	NA	TRBD1	TRBV27	CASSLTGVPGNTIYF	TGTGCCAGCAGTTTAACAGGGGTCCCTGGAAACACCATATATTTT
TRBJ2-5	NA	NA	TRBV6-2/TRBV6-3	CASSYSTSGEDQETQYF	TGTGCCAGCAGTTACTCGACCTCGGGAGAGGACCAAGAGACCCAGTACTTC
TRBJ1-6	once	TRBD1	TRBV20-1	CSAPFSDRGNLGNSPLHF	TGCAGTGCTCCATTTTCGGACAGGGGCAACCTGGGGAATTCACCCCTCCACTTT
TRBJ1-2	few	NA	TRBV10-3	CAISVDRNYGYTF	TGTGCCATCAGTGTGGACAGAAACTATGGCTACACCTTC
TRBJ2-6	NA	NA	TRBV10-2	CASSESGDSGANVLTF	TGCGCCAGCAGTGAGTCGGGAGACTCTGGGGCCAACGTCCTGACTTTC
TRBJ2-2	NA	TRBD1	TRBV19	CASRRQGSNTGELFF	TGTGCCAGTAGGCGACAGGGGTCGAACACCGGGGAGCTGTTTTTT
TRBJ2-3	NA	TRBD2	TRBV7-2	CASRAGGPSSADTQYF	TGTGCCAGCAGGGCGGGGGGGCCGTCGTCGGCAGATACGCAGTATTTT
TRBJ2-7	few	NA	TRBV11-2	CASSLGLGRVSLHEQYF	TGTGCCAGCAGCTTAGGCTTAGGCAGGGTCAGCCTCCACGAGCAGTACTTC
TRBJ1-6	few	TRBD1	TRBV7-2	CASSPGTDSPLHF	TGTGCCAGCAGCCCCGGGACAGACTCACCCCTCCACTTT
TRBJ1-2	once	TRBD1	TRBV20-1	CSATGTASYGYTF	TGCAGTGCGACCGGGACAGCAAGCTATGGCTACACCTTC
TRBJ2-1	NA	NA	TRBV24-1	CATSDLSGGAYNEQFF	TGTGCCACCAGTGACTTATCCGGTGGAGCCTACAATGAGCAGTTCTTC
TRBJ1-2	few	NA	TRBV28	CATGERTVRGYTF	TGTGCCACCGGAGAACGGACAGTGCGAGGCTACACCTTC
TRBJ2-3	NA	TRBD2	TRBV7-2	CASSFGLAGPTDTQYF	TGTGCCAGCAGCTTTGGGCTAGCGGGGCCCACAGATACGCAGTATTTT
TRBJ2-1	medium-sized	NA	TRBV11-2	CASSSYGGTYNEQFF	TGTGCCAGCAGCTCCTATGGCGGGACCTACAATGAGCAGTTCTTC
TRBJ2-1	few	TRBD2	TRBV7-9	CASSSLGGLALNEQFF	TGTGCCAGCAGCTCCCTCGGGGGACTAGCTCTAAATGAGCAGTTCTTC
TRBJ1-5	NA	TRBD1	TRBV2	CASTNRGQGNQPQHF	TGTGCCAGCACCAACAGGGGGCAGGGCAATCAGCCCCAGCATTTT
TRBJ1-6	NA	NA	TRBV12-5	CASGPAWVSSPLHF	TGTGCTAGTGGGCCCGCTTGGGTTAGCTCACCCCTCCACTTT
TRBJ2-3	NA	TRBD2	TRBV6-2/TRBV6-3	CASRRTSQDTQYF	TGTGCCAGCAGACGGACTAGCCAAGATACGCAGTATTTT
TRBJ2-1	once	TRBD2	TRBV5-1	CASSLEGGAYNEQFF	TGCGCCAGCAGCTTGGAGGGAGGGGCCTACAATGAGCAGTTCTTC
TRBJ2-7	once	TRBD2	TRBV6-2/TRBV6-3	CASRSLSGTSGSYEQYF	TGTGCCAGCAGGTCACTCTCCGGGACTAGCGGCTCCTACGAGCAGTACTTC
TRBJ1-1	NA	TRBD1	TRBV12-3/TRBV12-4	CASSPRTGWNEAFF	TGTGCCAGCAGTCCGCGGACAGGGTGGAATGAAGCTTTCTTT
TRBJ2-3	few	TRBD1	TRBV19	CASSIRPRDRGSDTQYF	TGTGCCAGTAGTATTAGGCCCCGGGACAGGGGATCAGATACGCAGTATTTT
TRBJ2-7	NA	NA	TRBV24-1	CATSPMDGSRQYF	TGTGCCACCAGTCCCATGGACGGATCTCGCCAGTACTTC
TRBJ1-4	NA	NA	TRBV20-1	CSARFGATNEKLFF	TGCAGTGCTAGGTTCGGTGCAACTAATGAAAAACTGTTTTTT